This TCR beta chain was captured by sequencing in a study of OX40 agonist ivuxolimab in advanced cancers. Study-level background: Dose-escalation patients' cancers were hepatocellular carcinoma, melanoma, renal cell or head and neck cancer.

Blood sampling took place at baseline, cycle 4 day 1, and cycle 7 day 1. General observations from the study: With doses of 0.1 to 3.0 mg/kg, CD4+ and CD8+ blood T cells had undergone clonal expansion by week 6.

J was trimmed by 6 bases and V by 4 bases; bases with no gene match: 2. This CDR3 spans 16 amino acids. Germline V CDR1 and CDR2: MGHRA, YSYEKL. The table came from immunoSEQ multiplex PCR; TCRdb's copy has only in-frame clones and leaves some out. The sample holds 60,000 to 65,000 clones, approximately 90% seen once. This clone was detected only a few times. The antigen remains undetermined. The TCR was taken from an adult with an advanced solid tumor such as melanoma, head and neck, liver or kidney cancer. The chain uses TRBV4-1 and TRBJ2-2; 16 nucleotides agree with TRBD2. The material sequenced was CD4+ or CD8+ T cells sorted from blood, taken in a trial of the OX40 agonist ivuxolimab. The CDR3 spells CASSRGLAGGSGELFF. In DNA form, the CDR3 reads TGCGCCAGCAGCCGGGGACTAGCGGGAGGGTCCGGGGAGCTGTTTTTT.